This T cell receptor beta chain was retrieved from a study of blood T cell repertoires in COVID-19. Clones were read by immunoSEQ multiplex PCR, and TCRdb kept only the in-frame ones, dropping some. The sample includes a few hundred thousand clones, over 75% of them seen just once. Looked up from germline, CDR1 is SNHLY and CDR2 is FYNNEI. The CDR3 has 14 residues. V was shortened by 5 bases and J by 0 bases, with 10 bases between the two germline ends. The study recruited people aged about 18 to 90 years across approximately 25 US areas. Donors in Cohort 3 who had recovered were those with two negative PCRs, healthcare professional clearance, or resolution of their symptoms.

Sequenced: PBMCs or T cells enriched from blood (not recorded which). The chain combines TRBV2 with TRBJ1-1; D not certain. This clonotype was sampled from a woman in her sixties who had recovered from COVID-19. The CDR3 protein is CASSQTVMNTEAFF. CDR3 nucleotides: TGTGCCAGCAGTCAAACAGTTATGAACACTGAAGCTTTCTTT. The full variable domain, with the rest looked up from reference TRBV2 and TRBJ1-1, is EPEVTQTPSHQVTQMGQEVILRCVPISNHLYFYWYRQILGQKVEFLVSFYNNEISEKSEIFDDQFSVERPDGSNFTLKIRSTKLEDSAMYFCASSQTVMNTEAFFGQGTRLTVV.